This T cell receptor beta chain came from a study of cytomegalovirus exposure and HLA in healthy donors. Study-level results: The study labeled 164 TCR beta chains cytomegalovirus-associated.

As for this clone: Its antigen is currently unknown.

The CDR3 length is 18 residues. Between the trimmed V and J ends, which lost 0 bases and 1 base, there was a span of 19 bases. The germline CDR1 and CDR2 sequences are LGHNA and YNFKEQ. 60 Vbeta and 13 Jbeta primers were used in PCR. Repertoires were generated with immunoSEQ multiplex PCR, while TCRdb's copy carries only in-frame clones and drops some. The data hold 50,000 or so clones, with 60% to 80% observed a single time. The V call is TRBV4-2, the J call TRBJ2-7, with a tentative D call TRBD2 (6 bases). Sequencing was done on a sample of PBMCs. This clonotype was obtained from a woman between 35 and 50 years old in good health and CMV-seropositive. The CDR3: CASSQDLLGLATSYEQYF. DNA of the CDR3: TGTGCCAGCAGCCAAGATCTCTTAGGGCTAGCGACTTCCTACGAGCAGTACTTC.